This TCR beta chain was sequenced in a study of a mutant IDH1 vaccine in newly diagnosed glioma. Whole-study context: During weeks 1, 3, 5, 7, 11, 15, 19 and 23, patients received eight vaccinations. Averaging around 42 years of age, treated patients were approximately 62% male and around 38% female. Patients had received radiotherapy, temozolomide, or both previously, most receiving both. Study-wide points: Among all patients, vaccine-induced immune responses occurred in 90% to 95%.

Germline CDR1 is MNHNY and CDR2 is SVGAGI (reference sequence). Losses at the gene ends were 4 bases for V and 4 bases for J; bases not matched to a gene: 3. This CDR3 has 13 amino acids. Of note for this clone: Its antigen remains unidentified.

Libraries were prepared by immunoSEQ multiplex PCR; TCRdb keeps only in-frame clonotypes and omits some of them. Of some 120,000 clones listed, around four fifths are singletons. Time point described: week 11, during vaccination. What each vaccine dose contained was 300 ug of mutant IDH1 20-mer peptide, accompanied by topical imiquimod. The sequenced sample was PBMCs, obtained from a glioma patient whose treatment included an IDH1 peptide vaccine. This receptor was obtained from a man aged 40-49 years with glioma. This chain uses TRBV6-6 with TRBJ2-5, with 7 positions matching TRBD1. CDR3 coding DNA: TGTGCCAGCAGTTTTCGGGACAGAGAGACCCAGTACTTC. It encodes CASSFRDRETQYF.